Listed here are 12 T cell receptor beta chains from one sample, sequenced in a study of CD8 T cells in Susac syndrome. With random hexamers, 0.5 to 1 ug RNA was reverse transcribed. TCRdb reanalysed the immunoSEQ multiplex PCR reads using MiXCR and keeps one entry per CDR3 protein. This sample has some 180,000 distinct CDR3 sequences; approximately 93% occur once, and the top ten carry 0.1%. Sequences were obtained from CD4+ T cells from PBMCs. These receptors originate from a human donor in good health.

The rearrangement uses TRBV24-1 and TRBJ1-4; 10 bases are shared with TRBD1. Germline CDR1 reads KGHDR; CDR2 reads SFDVKD. This CDR3 is built from 15 residues. Trimming at V came to 4 bases and at J to 8 bases, leaving 6 bases not matched to a gene. The CDR3 spells CATSDPGQGEEKLFF. The CDR3 coding sequence is TGTGCCACCAGTGACCCCGGACAGGGGGAGGAAAAACTGTTTTTT.

V is TRBV5-1 and J is TRBJ2-5; D gene uncertain. The V and J ends lost 3 bases and 5 bases respectively, with 8 bases between them. The CDR3 consists of 12 residues. Germline-derived CDR1 and CDR2 are SGHRS and YFSETQ. The CDR3 reads CASSWRAETQYF. CDR3 DNA sequence: TGCGCCAGCAGCTGGCGCGCGGAGACCCAGTACTTC.

The V call is TRBV11-2, the J call TRBJ1-2, with D unclear. Trimming removed 5 bases from V and 6 bases from J, with 10 bases in between. The CDR3 covers 12 residues. CDR1 is SGHAT and CDR2 is FQNNGV in the germline V gene. The CDR3 sequence: CASSLNFDGYTF. The CDR3 nucleotides read TGTGCCAGCAGCCTAAATTTTGATGGCTACACCTTC. Full variable domain (rest looked up from reference TRBV11-2 and TRBJ1-2): EAGVAQSPRYKIIEKRQSVAFWCNPISGHATLYWYQQILGQGPKLLIQFQNNGVVDDSQLPKDRFSAERLKGVDSTLKIQPAKLEDSAVYLCASSLNFDGYTFGSGTRLTVV.

The chain links TRBV6-2 or TRBV6-3 to TRBJ2-4; possibly TRBD2 for D (5 bases). The CDR3 is 14 amino acids. With 2 bases removed from V and 7 bases from J, the gap between germline ends came to 12 bases. Germline V gene sequence: CDR1 MNHEY, CDR2 SVGEGT. CDR3 sequence: CASSYADLSNIQYF. CDR3 sequence (DNA): TGTGCCAGCAGTTACGCGGACTTGTCCAACATTCAGTACTTC.

The chain couples TRBV30 to TRBJ1-5, with a weak D call TRBD1 (6 bases). The CDR3 sequence is 14 residues long. The germline gives CDR1 GTSNPN, CDR2 SVGIG (reference sequence). V was pared by 0 bases and J by 7 bases, with 13 bases between. CDR3 loop: CAWSVAGEEQPQHF. CDR3 nucleotides: TGTGCCTGGAGTGTGGCAGGGGAGGAGCAGCCCCAGCATTTT.

This sequence joins TRBV15 and TRBJ1-1, with D hard to call. CDR1 LNHNV and CDR2 YYDKDF come from the germline V gene (reference sequence). V was trimmed by 1 base and J by 4 bases, leaving 7 bases between them. The CDR3 consists of 13 residues. CDR3 residues: CATSRGPRTEAFF. The CDR3 nucleotides read TGTGCCACCAGCAGAGGCCCACGCACTGAAGCTTTCTTT.

The chain uses TRBV3-1 and TRBJ2-1; D remains unclear. Germline V CDR1 and CDR2: LGHDT, YNNKEL (reference sequence). This CDR3 has 13 amino acids. Trimming shortened V by 0 bases and J by 7 bases, and 7 bases separated the two germline ends. The CDR3 is CASSQDLMNEQFF. The DNA of the CDR3 is TGTGCCAGCAGCCAAGATCTCATGAATGAGCAGTTCTTC.

The chain links TRBV7-2 to TRBJ2-3; D gene uncertain. Between the trimmed V and J ends, which lost 4 bases and 0 bases, there was a span of 11 bases. From germline, CDR1 is SGHTA and CDR2 FQGNSA. CDR3 length equals 15 residues. The chain's CDR3 is CASSSSSPSTDTQYF. The CDR3 bases are TGTGCCAGCAGCTCCTCTTCTCCTAGCACAGATACGCAGTATTTT.

This chain links TRBV20-1 with TRBJ2-7; tentatively, D is TRBD1 or TRBD2 (5 bases each). From germline, CDR1 is DFQATT and CDR2 SNEGSKA (reference sequence). Trimming removed 1 base from V and 9 bases from J, with 22 bases in between. The length of the CDR3 is 15 residues. Written as DNA, the CDR3 is TGCAGTGCTAGAGTTGCTAGTCAGGGACCAGTCGGGCAGTACTTC. Protein sequence: CSARVASQGPVGQYF.

The V call is TRBV29-1, the J call TRBJ1-2; D is unresolved. CDR1 is SQVTM, CDR2 ANQGSEA, per germline. Between the trimmed V and J ends, which lost 6 bases and 6 bases, there was a span of 17 bases. The CDR3 is 13 residues long. The CDR3 DNA reads TGCAGCGTCCTTATTAGCGGAGGGCATGGCTACACCTTC. It codes for CSVLISGGHGYTF.

This chain uses TRBV4-1 with TRBJ2-3, with a tentative D call TRBD2 (6 bases). Trimming cost V 0 bases and J 2 bases, with 15 bases left between them. This CDR3 is built from 17 residues. Germline V gives CDR1 MGHRA, CDR2 YSYEKL. The CDR3 DNA sequence: TGCGCCAGCAGCCAAGATGGTTTCGGGGGAGTCACAGATACGCAGTATTTT. This encodes CASSQDGFGGVTDTQYF.

The V gene is TRBV7-2, the J gene TRBJ1-5; weak D call: TRBD1 (6 bases). Germline lookup yields CDR1 SGHTA and CDR2 FQGNSA. V shed 5 bases and J shed 7 bases, with 21 bases lying between them. This CDR3 contains 16 residues. CDR3 sequence: CASSPTGRSTGQPQHF. The CDR3 DNA sequence: TGTGCCAGCAGCCCAACGGGGCGGTCTACAGGGCAGCCCCAGCATTTT. The full variable domain, its missing parts supplied by reference TRBV7-2 and TRBJ1-5, is GAGVSQSPSNKVTEKGKDVELRCDPISGHTALYWYRQSLGQGLEFLIYFQGNSAPDKSGLPSDRFSAERTGGSVSTLTIQRTQQEDSAVYLCASSPTGRSTGQPQHFGDGTRLSIL.